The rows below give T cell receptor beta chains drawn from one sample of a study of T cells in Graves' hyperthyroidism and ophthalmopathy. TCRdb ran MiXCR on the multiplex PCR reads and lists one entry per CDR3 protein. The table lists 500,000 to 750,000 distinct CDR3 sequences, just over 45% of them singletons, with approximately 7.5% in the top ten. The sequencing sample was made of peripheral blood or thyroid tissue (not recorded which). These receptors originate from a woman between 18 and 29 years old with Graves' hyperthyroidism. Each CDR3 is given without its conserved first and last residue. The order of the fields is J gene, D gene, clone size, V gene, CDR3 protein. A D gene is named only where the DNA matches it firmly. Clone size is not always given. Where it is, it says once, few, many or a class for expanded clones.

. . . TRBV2 ASRQELEVEQF
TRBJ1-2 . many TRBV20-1 SARDRRPKNYGYT
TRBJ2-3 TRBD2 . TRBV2 ASRGIAGGETDTQY
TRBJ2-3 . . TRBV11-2 ASSLVGQSTDTQY
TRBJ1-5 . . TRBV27 ASSLLGYQPQH
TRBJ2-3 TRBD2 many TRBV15 ATSSGIWDPQY
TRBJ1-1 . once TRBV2 ASSESLEGGSTEAF
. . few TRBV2 ASSERMSAEQF
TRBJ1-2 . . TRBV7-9 ASSPSSRDYGYT
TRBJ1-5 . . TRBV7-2 ASSLGVETQH
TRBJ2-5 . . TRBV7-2 ASSLEWAGETQY
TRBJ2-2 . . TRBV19 ASSIGETGKLF
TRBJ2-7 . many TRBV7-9 ASSLSAPGSKNEQY
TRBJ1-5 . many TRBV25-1 ASSEGEGGKWNQPQH
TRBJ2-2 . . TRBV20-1 SARDGAANTGELF
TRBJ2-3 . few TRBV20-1 SARPRTVTDTQY
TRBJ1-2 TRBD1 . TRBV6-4 ASSAAGTGNEGYT
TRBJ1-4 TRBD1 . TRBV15 ATSRLQGVGEKLF
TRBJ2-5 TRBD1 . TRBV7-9 ASPLGDRGPQY
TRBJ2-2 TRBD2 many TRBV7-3 ASSLQLAGFGELF
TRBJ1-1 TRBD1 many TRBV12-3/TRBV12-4 ASSFLQGTEAF
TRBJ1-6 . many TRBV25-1 ASSPGVEFGSPLH
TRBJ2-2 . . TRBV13 ASSYVHRENTGELF
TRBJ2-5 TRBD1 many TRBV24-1 ATSDGQGEVTQY
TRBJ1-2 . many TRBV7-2 ASSLYSPEGDGYT
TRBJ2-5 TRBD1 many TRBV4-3 ASSHFDRVEETQY
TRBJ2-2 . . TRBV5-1 ASSVDLATSGELF
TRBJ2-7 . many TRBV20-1 SATNQGKDEQY
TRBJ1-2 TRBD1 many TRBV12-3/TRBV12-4 ASSSQGNYGYT
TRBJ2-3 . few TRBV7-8 ASSPTSYKDTQY
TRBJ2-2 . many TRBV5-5 ASRKGLDTGELF
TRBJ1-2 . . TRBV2 ASSLGGVWGSGYT
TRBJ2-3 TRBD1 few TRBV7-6 ASSPWTGNTDTQY
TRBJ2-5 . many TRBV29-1 SVEDLGRGETQY
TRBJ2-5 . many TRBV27 ASSFGWDETQY
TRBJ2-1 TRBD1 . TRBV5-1 ASSPDGTGVRNEQF
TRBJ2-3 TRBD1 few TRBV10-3 AISTQGERDTQY
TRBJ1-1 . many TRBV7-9 ASSLAGTTPRRTEAF
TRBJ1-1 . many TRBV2 ASSVRGGNTEAF
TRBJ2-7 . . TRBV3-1 ASSQWPRNHEQY
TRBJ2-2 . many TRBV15 ATSRGQGLTGELF
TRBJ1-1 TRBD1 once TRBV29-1 SVVPQGAVLNTEAF
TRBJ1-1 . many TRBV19 ASSHPTGRAF
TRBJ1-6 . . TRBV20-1 SEGGTSLH
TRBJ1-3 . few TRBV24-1 ASSSPFDSGNTIY
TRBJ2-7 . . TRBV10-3 AIKITGDVGELY
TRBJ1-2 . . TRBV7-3 ASSFTKGGGYT